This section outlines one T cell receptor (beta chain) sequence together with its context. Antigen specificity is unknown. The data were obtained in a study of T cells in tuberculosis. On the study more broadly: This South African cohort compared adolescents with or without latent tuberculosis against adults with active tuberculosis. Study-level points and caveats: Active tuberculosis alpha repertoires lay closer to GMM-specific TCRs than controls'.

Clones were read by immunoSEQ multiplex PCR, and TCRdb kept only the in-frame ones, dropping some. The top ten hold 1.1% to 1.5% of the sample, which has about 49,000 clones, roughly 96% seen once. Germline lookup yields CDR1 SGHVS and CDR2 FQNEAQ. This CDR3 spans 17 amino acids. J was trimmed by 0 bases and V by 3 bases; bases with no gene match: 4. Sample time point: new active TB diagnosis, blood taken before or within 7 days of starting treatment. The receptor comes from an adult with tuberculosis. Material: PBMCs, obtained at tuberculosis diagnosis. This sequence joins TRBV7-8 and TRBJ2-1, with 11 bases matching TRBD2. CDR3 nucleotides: TGTGCCAGCAGCTTTACTAGCGGGAGTCGCTCCTACAATGAGCAGTTCTTC. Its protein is CASSFTSGSRSYNEQFF.